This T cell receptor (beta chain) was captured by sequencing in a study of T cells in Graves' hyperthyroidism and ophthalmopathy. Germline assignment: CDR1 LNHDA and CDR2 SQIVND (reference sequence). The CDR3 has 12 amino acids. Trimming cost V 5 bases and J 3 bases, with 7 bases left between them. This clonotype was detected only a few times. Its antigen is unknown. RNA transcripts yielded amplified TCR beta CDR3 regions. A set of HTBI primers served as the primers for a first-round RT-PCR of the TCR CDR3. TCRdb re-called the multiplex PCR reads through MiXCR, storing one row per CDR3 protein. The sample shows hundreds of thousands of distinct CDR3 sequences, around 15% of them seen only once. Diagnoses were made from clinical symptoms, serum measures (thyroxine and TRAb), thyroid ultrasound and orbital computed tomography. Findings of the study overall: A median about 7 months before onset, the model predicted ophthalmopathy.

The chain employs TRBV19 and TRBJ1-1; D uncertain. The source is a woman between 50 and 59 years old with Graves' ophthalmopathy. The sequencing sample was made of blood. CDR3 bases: TGTGCCAGTAGTCGTCGGGACACTGAAGCTTTCTTT. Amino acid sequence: CASSRRDTEAFF.